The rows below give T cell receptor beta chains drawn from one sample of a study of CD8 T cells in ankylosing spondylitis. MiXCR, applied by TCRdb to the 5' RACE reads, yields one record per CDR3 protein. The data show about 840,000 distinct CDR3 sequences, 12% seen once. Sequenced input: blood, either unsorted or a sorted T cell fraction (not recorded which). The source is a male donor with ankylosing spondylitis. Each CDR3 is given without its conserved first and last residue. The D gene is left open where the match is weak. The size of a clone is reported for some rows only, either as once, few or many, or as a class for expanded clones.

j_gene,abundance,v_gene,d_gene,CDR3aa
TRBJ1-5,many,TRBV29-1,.,IHGTGERPQH
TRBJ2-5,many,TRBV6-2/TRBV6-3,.,ASRQLALIETQY
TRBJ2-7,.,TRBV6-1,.,ASSLRPLGREINEQY
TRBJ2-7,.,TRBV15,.,ATSRDRGRSYEQY
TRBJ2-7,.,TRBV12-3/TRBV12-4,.,ASSGNSHSYEQY
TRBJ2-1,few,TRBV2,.,ASSERGWGDEQF
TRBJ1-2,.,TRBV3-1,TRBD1,ASSQGTGDHYGYT
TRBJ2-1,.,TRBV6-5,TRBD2,ASSSILAGSYNEQF
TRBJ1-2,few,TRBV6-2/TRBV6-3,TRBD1,ASSYLLGQGGYGYT
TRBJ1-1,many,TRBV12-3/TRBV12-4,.,ASRTNTEAF
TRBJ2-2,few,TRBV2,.,ASSGRGYTGELF
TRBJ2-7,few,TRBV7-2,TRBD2,ASSPSSSGRRLN
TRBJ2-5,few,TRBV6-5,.,ASRYTGMGVGTYQETQY
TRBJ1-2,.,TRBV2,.,ASSVNSGGSYGYT
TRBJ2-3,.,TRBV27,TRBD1,ASSLFTGASTDTQY
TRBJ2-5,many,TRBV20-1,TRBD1,SAMGTGLQTQY
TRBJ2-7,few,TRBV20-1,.,SARPSLAGPYEQY
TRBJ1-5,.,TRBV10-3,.,AIRQLINQPQH
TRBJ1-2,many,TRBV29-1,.,SVVTAANYGYT
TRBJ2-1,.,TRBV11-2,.,ASSRAGYFDEQF
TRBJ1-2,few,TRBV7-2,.,ASSPFGRDTTNYGYT
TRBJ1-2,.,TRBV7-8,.,ASSLVTPANYGYT
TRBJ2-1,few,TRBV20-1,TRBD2,SAPEDGGEGLDEQF
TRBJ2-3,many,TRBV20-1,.,SATQGGSYSDTQY